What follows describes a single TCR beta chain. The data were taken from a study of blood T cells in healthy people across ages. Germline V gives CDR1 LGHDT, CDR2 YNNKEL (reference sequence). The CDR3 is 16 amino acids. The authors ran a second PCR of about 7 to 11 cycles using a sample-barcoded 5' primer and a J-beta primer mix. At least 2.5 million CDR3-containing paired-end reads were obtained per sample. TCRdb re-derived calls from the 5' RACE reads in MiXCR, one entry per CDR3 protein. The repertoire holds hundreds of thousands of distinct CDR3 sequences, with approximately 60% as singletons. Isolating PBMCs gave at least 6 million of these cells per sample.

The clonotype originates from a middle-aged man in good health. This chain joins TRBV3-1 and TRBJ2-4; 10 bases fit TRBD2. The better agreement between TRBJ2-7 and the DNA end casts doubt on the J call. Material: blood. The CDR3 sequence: CASSHYLAGGFYEQYF. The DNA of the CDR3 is TGTGCCAGCAGCCACTATTTAGCGGGGGGCTTCTACGAGCAGTACTTC.